This TCR beta chain was recovered during a study of cytomegalovirus exposure and HLA in healthy donors (dated by TCRdb to 2015 to 2018). In terms of the full investigation: An earlier analysis of 587 of the donors reported 276 Gb of sequence data and around 110 million unique TCR beta sequences from about 179 million T cells. Among about 370 genotyped donors of the cohort, an average of about 220,000 unique TCR beta nucleotide sequences was sequenced per donor, of which roughly 17% were non-productive. Every discovery cohort repertoire had been produced on one sequencing platform. Donor age, sex, ethnicity and CMV serostatus were collected together with the repertoire data. The T cell repertoires of 666 subjects were profiled by immunosequencing and related to cytomegalovirus serostatus. A later genetic analysis took genome-wide SNP genotypes for 398 of the 666 donors and used that subset as a discovery cohort. In an earlier analysis of 587 of the donors, high-throughput TCR beta sequencing was used to judge whether each TCR beta V gene segment behaved as functional or pseudogenic. High-throughput TCR immunosequencing, statistical association of individual TCRs with disease status, and machine learning were combined to predict cytomegalovirus infection status. Besides the first cohort of approximately 710 subjects, a separate validation cohort made up of roughly 120 different subjects was used. The aim of the study was to test whether cataloging public T cell receptors could identify signatures of past pathogen exposure. An early release that covered more than 550 HLA-typed donors contained around 300 gigabases of sequencing data and tens of millions of unique TCR sequences. Class I and class II HLA loci were covered by the typing at four-digit resolution. The later analysis used no new phenotypic data to find candidate immune exposures, relying instead on TCR beta sequences and their occurrence across donors. Five DR-DQ haplotypes were treated as single units for association and clustering because of strong linkage in the cohort. Of the roughly 430 genotyped donors, approximately 80% fell in the genetic ancestry cluster associated with self-reported Caucasian donors. Typing coverage differed by locus: A, B, C, DRB1 and DQB1 were typed in roughly 620-630 donors, DQA1 in 500 to 550, DPA1 in around 580, and DPB1 in 400 to 480. A later analysis re-examined previously published TCR beta repertoires from around 670 donors and added high-resolution HLA genotyping to investigate patterns of TCR occurrence. General conclusions and limits of the study: Most TCR sequences were observed very rarely across donors, whereas some public TCRs were present in many individuals. In a later genetic analysis, fewer N-insertions in productive TCRs were reported among donors in an Asian-associated ancestry cluster than the approximately 710-donor mean. Some IMGT-functional V segments, including TRBV6-2 and TRBV6-3, could not be told apart with the 87-base-pair reads, so those segments were excluded. Linkage disequilibrium might explain the correlated functional status among segregating V segments, but an unknown experimental factor could not be excluded. Around 16 rarely observed V segments, including chromosome 9 orphons, were excluded from the earlier analysis of some 590 of the donors because counts were too low. In the study, some 160 TCR beta chains were listed as associated with cytomegalovirus. Specific HLA alleles were associated with roughly 16,000 TCR beta sequences at a false discovery rate of 0.05 in a later analysis. A cluster of highly shared sequence variants was judged likely to represent a technical artifact of the sequencing pipeline. Because some donors lacked HLA typing at each locus, the association tests relied only on the typed subset. Immune exposure information for the cohort was limited to CMV serostatus. Three of the identified cytomegalovirus-associated TCR beta chains were confirmed in vitro to be specific for cytomegalovirus antigens. Strong co-occurrence of HLA alleles, especially DR and DQ, made assigning TCR associations to individual alleles difficult. The cohort was sequenced for TCR beta chains only, and without alpha or paired-chain data the features that could be detected were limited. In a later analysis, TCR association rates were found to vary across HLA loci, with the most associated TCRs seen for DRB1 alleles and the fewest for HLA-C alleles. Presence/absence analyses assumed roughly uniform sequencing depth across donors, an assumption that may not hold. In a later analysis, HLA-associated TCR beta chains showed more clonal expansion and lower generation probabilities than non-associated chains that were equally common. In an earlier analysis of more than 500 of the donors, most TCR beta V segments appeared in productive rearrangements about 90% or about 30% of the time, broadly matching IMGT annotations. According to the authors, the approach could potentially be generalized to other disease states and immunological phenotypes. Most CMV-associated TCR beta chains appeared to be HLA-restricted in a later analysis, and the HLA associations seemed to be driven largely by CMV exposure. A further reported finding was that TCR beta sequences accurately predicted the HLA-A and HLA-B alleles for most subjects in the first cohort. A later analysis reported that several top co-occurrence clusters appeared linked to parvovirus B19, influenza, CMV and Epstein-Barr virus. An association between a missense DCLRE1C variant and V-gene and J-gene trimming of TCR beta chains was found in a later genetic analysis and replicated in an independent cohort. In both the original and validation cohorts, the classifier was reported to diagnose cytomegalovirus status with high specificity and sensitivity.

Library preparation used the immunoSEQ multiplex PCR assay. The multiplex PCR relied on a mix of 60 forward primers for TCR Vbeta segments and 13 reverse primers for TCR Jbeta segments. Amplification of the CDR3 region of rearranged TCR beta genes was performed with a multiplex PCR assay on genomic DNA. The Illumina HiSeq System was used to sequence the amplified TCR beta libraries as 87-base-pair reads. As for how the authors treated the data: In a later analysis, 70 million to 95 million unique TCR beta chains were counted across the roughly 670 repertoires, and around 10 million of these chains were shared by at least two donors. A nearest-neighbor algorithm error-corrected the raw reads and collapsed the reads into unique sequences, merging closely related sequences to remove PCR and sequencing errors. V, D and J gene segments were assigned by aligning CDR3 sequences to IMGT reference sequences. For a sequence to be retained, a match of at least six nucleotides to both a V gene segment and a J gene segment was required. Rearrangements were classified as productive when the CDR3 lacked stop codons and remained in frame with V and J, and all other rearrangements were classified as non-productive. Following IMGT convention, CDR3 was defined as the stretch from the second conserved V-encoded cysteine to the conserved J-encoded phenylalanine. In an earlier analysis of 587 of the donors, sequences lacking an unambiguous match to a single V gene segment were excluded. An earlier analysis of some 500 of the donors classified V segments as functional when productive rearrangements were above 56.7% and as segregating when the standard deviation between donors was above 5%. A statistical classification framework was built for diagnosing cytomegalovirus status from the catalog of TCR beta chain sequences. In a later analysis, V and J genes were assigned by comparing TCR nucleotide sequences against IMGT/GENE-DB human TR gene sequences. A later analysis assigned CDR3 sequences and most-parsimonious VDJ recombination scenarios with the TCRdist pipeline. In a later analysis, each TCR beta chain was defined by its CDR3 amino acid sequence together with its V-gene family, and reads without a unique V-gene family were excluded. As a way to deal with suspected cross-contamination and a sequencing artifact, a later analysis dropped more than 500 nucleotide sequences that were highly shared and had low generation probability. For each public chain, a later analysis derived a clonal expansion index from normalized ranks of inferred template counts within each repertoire. Generation probabilities in a later analysis came from a VDJ recombination model fitted to out-of-frame rearrangements, and those results were checked against IGoR. A later analysis scored TCR-TCR, TCR-HLA and TCR-CMV co-occurrence with hypergeometric tests, applying a repertoire-size bias correction to TCR pairs. In a later analysis, false discovery rates were estimated by permuting HLA or CMV assignments 20 times. In a later analysis, co-occurring TCRs were grouped with DBSCAN, and TCRdist sequence similarity was added when clustering was performed within HLA-allele-positive subsets. For co-occurrence clustering, repertoires with fewer than 30,000 or more than 120,000 public chains were excluded, along with roughly 5 repertoires with anomalous nucleotide sharing. This immuneACCESS table, as held by TCRdb, lists in-frame sequences with V and J called but not all clones. Of the missing ones, under half trace to an unresolved V gene in checked studies; the others have no known cause. V and J calls and clone size are those listed in that table; D and trimming were worked out from the DNA. The sample table lists roughly 130,000 clones, roughly 71% of them with a count of one. The ten largest clones capture roughly 6.3% of the sample.

V is cut by 8 bases and J by 0 bases, and the space between the germline ends is 13 bases. Including the terminal cysteine and phenylalanine, the CDR3 comprises 15 residues. Kept here is only the CDR3 DNA, which spans 45 bases and is read in frame from base 1. CDR1 and CDR2 were assigned from the germline V gene (reference sequence) as MNHNY and SVGAGI. The cohort consisted of 670 or so healthy bone marrow donors. All cohort members were sampled while nominally healthy, although unrecorded immune exposures were likely present. The donor was CMV seropositive and was included in the group of 300 or so seropositive cohort members. A peripheral blood sample was provided by each donor, and peripheral blood mononuclear cells were used for TCR beta sequencing. Genomic DNA was extracted from the blood cell samples with the Qiagen DNeasy Blood Extraction Kit. As concerns this clone: Its antigen target is currently unknown. The input lacks base qualities; no much larger clone sits a single base away.

The specimen sequenced was PBMCs. The sequence links TRBV6-6 to TRBJ1-4; TRBD1 is a weak D gene call, 5 bases matching. The clonotype originates from a woman aged 50 to 60 in good health and CMV-seropositive. The CDR3 reads as follows: CASLQDATTNEKLFF. The DNA reads as follows: TGTGCCAGCCTACAGGACGCGACAACTAATGAAAAACTGTTTTTT.